The T cell receptor beta chain under discussion was sequenced for a study of identical twins. The study, taken as a whole, reports: Partly confounded zero-insertion analyses could result from invariant MAIT and iNKT cells. Some out-of-frame alpha sequences were shared by twins, and these showed excess low generation probability.

This clonotype was detected a few times. Its matching antigen is unknown. The ends were cut back, 6 bases at V and 1 base at J, with 16 bases in the middle. The CDR3 spans 14 residues. Germline V gives CDR1 DFQATT, CDR2 SNEGSKA (reference sequence). TCRdb called the 5' RACE reads again in MiXCR, with one record for every CDR3 protein. The table lists 400,000 to 550,000 distinct CDR3 sequences, roughly a quarter of them singletons. These records were also assigned to another study, of T cells expressing NK-cell markers.

Sequencing used CD4+ T cells sorted from blood. The V call is TRBV20-1, the J call TRBJ2-7, with a tentative D call TRBD1 (6 bases). This receptor was taken from a woman under 30 in good health. For the CDR3, the DNA is TGCAGTGCCCTTCAGGGGAGCGGATCCTACGAGCAGTACTTC. Its protein product is CSALQGSGSYEQYF.